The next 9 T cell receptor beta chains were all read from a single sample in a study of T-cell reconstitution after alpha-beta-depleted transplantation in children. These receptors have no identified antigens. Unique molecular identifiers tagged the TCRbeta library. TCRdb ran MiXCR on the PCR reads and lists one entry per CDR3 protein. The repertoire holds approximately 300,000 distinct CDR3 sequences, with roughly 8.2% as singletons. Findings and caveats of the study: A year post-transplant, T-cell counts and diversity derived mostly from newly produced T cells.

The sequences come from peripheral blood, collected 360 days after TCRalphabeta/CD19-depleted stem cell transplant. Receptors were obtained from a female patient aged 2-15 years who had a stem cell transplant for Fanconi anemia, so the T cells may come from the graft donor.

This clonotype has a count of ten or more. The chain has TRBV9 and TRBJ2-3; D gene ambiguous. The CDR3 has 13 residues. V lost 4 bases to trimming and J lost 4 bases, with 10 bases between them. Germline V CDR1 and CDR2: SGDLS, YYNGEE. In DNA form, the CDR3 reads TGTGCCAGCAGCCCCCAGGCCCCAGATACGCAGTATTTT. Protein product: CASSPQAPDTQYF.

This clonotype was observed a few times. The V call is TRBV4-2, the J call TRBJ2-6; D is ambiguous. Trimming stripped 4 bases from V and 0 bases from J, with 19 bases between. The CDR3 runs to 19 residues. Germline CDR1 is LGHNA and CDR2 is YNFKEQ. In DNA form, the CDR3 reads TGTGCCAGCAGCCCCAAGATTGGGATAAGTGCCTCTGGGGCCAACGTCCTGACTTTC. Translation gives CASSPKIGISASGANVLTF.

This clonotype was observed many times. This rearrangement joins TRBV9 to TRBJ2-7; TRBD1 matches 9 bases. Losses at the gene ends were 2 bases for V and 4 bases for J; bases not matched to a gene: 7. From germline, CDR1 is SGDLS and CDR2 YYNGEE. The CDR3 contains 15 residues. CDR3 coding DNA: TGTGCCAGCAGCGTTTCCGGGACAGGGTTATACGAGCAGTACTTC. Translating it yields CASSVSGTGLYEQYF.

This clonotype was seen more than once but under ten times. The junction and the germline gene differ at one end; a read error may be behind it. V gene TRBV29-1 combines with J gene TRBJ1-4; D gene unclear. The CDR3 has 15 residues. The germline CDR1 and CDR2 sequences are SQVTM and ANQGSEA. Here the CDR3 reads CSVEVPGYGLRPLVF. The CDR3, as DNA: TGCAGCGTTGAAGTCCCGGGGTACGGCCTCCGACCTCTTGTTTTT.

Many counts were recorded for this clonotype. As DNA, the CDR3 is TGTGCCAGCAGCCAACTTCAACAGGTGAATGAGCAGTTCTTC. This sequence encodes CASSQLQQVNEQFF. The chain joins TRBV3-1 to TRBJ2-1; perhaps TRBD1 as D (5 bases). The germline gives CDR1 LGHDT, CDR2 YNNKEL (reference sequence). Trimming cost V 2 bases and J 7 bases, with 12 bases left between them. The CDR3 is 14 amino acids.

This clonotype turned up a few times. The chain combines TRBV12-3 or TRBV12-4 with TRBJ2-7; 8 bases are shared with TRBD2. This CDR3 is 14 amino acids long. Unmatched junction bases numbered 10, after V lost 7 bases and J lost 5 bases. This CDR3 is CASTAGAGEDEQYF. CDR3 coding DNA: TGTGCCAGCACCGCCGGAGCGGGGGAGGACGAGCAGTACTTC.

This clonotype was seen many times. CDR3 residues: CSAYGSGNTIYF. CDR3 in DNA: TGCAGTGCTTACGGATCTGGAAACACCATATATTTT. This chain uses TRBV20-1 with TRBJ1-3, with D unclear. Germline CDR1 reads DFQATT; CDR2 reads SNEGSKA (reference sequence). V lost 5 bases and J 1 base, leaving 6 bases between the germline ends. The CDR3 is made up of 12 amino acids.

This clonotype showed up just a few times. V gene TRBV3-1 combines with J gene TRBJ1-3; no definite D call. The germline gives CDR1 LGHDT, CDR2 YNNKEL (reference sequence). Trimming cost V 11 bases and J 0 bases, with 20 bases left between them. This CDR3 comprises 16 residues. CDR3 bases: TGTGCCTCCTGCCAAGCCCCCCGGTTCTCTGGAAACACCATATATTTT. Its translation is CASCQAPRFSGNTIYF.

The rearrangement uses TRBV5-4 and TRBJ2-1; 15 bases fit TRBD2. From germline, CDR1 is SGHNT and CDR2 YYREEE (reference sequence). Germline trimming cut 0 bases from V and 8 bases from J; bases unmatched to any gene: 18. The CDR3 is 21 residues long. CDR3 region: CASSLVPPGTSGGILDDEQFF. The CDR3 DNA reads TGTGCCAGCAGCTTGGTCCCTCCCGGGACTAGCGGGGGGATTTTGGATGATGAGCAGTTCTTC.